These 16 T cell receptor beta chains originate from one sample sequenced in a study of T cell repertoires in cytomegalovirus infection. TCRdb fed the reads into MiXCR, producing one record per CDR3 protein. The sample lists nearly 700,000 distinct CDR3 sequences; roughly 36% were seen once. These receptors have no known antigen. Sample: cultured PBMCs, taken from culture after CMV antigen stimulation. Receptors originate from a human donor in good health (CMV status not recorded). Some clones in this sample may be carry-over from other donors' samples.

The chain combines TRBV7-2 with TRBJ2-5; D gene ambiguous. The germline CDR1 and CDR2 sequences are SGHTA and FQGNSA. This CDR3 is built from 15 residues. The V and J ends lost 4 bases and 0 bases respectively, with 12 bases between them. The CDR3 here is CASSSSRWYQETQYF. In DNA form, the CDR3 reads TGTGCCAGCAGCTCCTCCCGATGGTACCAAGAGACCCAGTACTTC.

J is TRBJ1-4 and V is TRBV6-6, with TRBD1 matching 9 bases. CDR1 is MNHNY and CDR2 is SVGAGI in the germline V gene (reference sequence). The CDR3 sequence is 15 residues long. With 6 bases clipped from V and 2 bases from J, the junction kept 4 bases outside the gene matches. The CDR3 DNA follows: TGTGCCAGCAGCAAACAGGGGGCGACTAATGAAAAACTGTTTTTT. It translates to CASSKQGATNEKLFF.

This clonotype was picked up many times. For the CDR3, the DNA is TGTGCCAGCAGCCAACAAAATGGCGGCACAGATACGCAGTATTTT. It translates to CASSQQNGGTDTQYF. The chain combines TRBV7-2 with TRBJ2-3; D gene uncertain. The CDR3 length is 15 residues. Germline CDR1 is SGHTA and CDR2 is FQGNSA. V was cut by 5 bases and J by 1 base, with 13 bases left in between.

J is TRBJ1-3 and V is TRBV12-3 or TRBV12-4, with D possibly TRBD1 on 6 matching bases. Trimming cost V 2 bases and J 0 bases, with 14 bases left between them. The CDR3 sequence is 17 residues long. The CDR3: CASSLRVRGYSGNTIYF. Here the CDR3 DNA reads TGTGCCAGCAGTTTACGCGTAAGGGGGTACTCTGGAAACACCATATATTTT.

CDR3 protein: CASSSTGGYLTDTQYF. The CDR3 DNA reads TGTGCCAGCAGCTCCACAGGAGGTTATCTCACAGATACGCAGTATTTT. The V gene is TRBV11-2, the J gene TRBJ2-3; tentatively, D is TRBD1 or TRBD2 (5 bases each). V was shortened by 4 bases and J by 2 bases, with 16 bases between the two germline ends. CDR3 length: 16 residues. The germline V gene has CDR1 SGHAT and CDR2 FQNNGV.

This chain's CDR3 is CASTQGPIDGYTF. The DNA for the CDR3 is TGTGCCAGTACGCAGGGGCCAATCGATGGCTACACCTTC. The J gene is TRBJ1-2, the V gene TRBV19; a weak D match, TRBD1 (6 bases). CDR1 LNHDA and CDR2 SQIVND come from the germline V gene (reference sequence). V was clipped by 7 bases and J by 6 bases, with 15 bases between them. CDR3 length: 13 residues. The variable domain in full, with the rest retrieved from reference TRBV19 and TRBJ1-2, is DGGITQSPKYLFRKEGQNVTLSCEQNLNHDAMYWYRQDPGQGLRLIYYSQIVNDFQKGDIAEGYSVSREKKESFPLTVTSAQKNPTAFYLCASTQGPIDGYTFGSGTRLTVV.

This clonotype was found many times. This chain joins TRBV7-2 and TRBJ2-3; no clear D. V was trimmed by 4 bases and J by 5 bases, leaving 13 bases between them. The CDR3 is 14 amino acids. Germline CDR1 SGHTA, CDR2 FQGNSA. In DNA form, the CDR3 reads TGTGCCAGCAGCTCCACGGTGTGGGGAGATACGCAGTATTTT. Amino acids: CASSSTVWGDTQYF.

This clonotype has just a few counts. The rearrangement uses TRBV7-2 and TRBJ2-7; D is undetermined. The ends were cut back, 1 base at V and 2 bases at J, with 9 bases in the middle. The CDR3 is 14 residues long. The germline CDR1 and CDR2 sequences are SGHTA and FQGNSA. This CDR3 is CASSLVEQPYEQYF. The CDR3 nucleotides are TGTGCCAGCAGCTTAGTGGAGCAACCCTACGAGCAGTACTTC.

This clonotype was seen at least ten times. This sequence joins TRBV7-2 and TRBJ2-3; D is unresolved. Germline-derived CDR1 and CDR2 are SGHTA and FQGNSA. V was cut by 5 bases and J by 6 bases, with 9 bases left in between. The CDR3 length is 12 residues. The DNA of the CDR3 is TGTGCCAGCAGCGCGACCTTGGATACGCAGTATTTT. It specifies CASSATLDTQYF. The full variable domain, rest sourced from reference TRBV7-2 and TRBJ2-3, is GAGVSQSPSNKVTEKGKDVELRCDPISGHTALYWYRQSLGQGLEFLIYFQGNSAPDKSGLPSDRFSAERTGGSVSTLTIQRTQQEDSAVYLCASSATLDTQYFGPGTRLTVL.

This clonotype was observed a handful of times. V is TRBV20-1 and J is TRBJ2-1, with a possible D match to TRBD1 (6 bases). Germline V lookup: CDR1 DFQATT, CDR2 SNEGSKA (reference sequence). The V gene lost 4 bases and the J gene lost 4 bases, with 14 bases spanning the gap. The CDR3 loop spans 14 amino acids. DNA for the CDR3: TGCAGTGCTACGACAGGCGTCGGGTACAATGAGCAGTTCTTC. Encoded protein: CSATTGVGYNEQFF.

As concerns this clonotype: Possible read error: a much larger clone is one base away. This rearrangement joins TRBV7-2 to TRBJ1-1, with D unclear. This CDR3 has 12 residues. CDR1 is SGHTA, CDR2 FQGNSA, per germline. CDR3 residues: CVSRPYEAEAFF. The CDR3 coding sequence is TGTGTCAGCAGACCTTACGAGGCTGAAGCTTTCTTT.

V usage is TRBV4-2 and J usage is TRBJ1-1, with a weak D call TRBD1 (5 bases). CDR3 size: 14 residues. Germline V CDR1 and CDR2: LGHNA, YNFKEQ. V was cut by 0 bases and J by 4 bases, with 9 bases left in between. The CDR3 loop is CASSQDRQGTEAFF. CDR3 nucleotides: TGTGCCAGCAGCCAAGATCGCCAGGGCACTGAAGCTTTCTTT.

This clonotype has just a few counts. Here the CDR3 DNA reads TGTGCCACCAGCAGAGATTCTGAGTTGGGGGAGCTGTTTTTT. Translated: CATSRDSELGELFF. The V and J genes are TRBV15 and TRBJ2-2; no firm D call. The CDR3 contains 14 residues. Per germline, CDR1 LNHNV and CDR2 YYDKDF (reference sequence). V was pared by 0 bases and J by 8 bases, with 10 bases between.

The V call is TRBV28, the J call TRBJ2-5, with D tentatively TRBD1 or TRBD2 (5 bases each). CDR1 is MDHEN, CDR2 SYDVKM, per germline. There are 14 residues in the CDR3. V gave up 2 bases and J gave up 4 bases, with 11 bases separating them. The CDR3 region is CASSLRGVVETQYF. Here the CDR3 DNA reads TGTGCCAGCAGTTTAAGGGGAGTGGTAGAGACCCAGTACTTC. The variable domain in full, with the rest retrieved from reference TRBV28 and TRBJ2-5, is DVKVTQSSRYLVKRTGEKVFLECVQDMDHENMFWYRQDPGLGLRLIYFSYDVKMKEKGDIPEGYSVSREKKERFSLILESASTNQTSMYLCASSLRGVVETQYFGPGTRLLVL.

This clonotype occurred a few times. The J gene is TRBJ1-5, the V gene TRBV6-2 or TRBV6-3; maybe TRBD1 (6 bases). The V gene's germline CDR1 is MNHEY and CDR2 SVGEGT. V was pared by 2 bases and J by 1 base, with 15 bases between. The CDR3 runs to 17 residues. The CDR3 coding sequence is TGTGCCAGCAGTTACGCGGGACACCGGGGCAGCAATCAGCCCCAGCATTTT. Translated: CASSYAGHRGSNQPQHF.

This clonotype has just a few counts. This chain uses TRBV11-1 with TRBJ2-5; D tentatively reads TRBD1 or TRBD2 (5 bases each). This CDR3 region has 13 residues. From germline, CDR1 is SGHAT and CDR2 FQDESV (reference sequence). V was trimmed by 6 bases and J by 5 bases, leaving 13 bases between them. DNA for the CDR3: TGTGCCAGCAGTTACCGTGAGGGGGAGACCCAGTACTTC. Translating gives CASSYREGETQYF.